This TCR beta chain derives from a study of CD8 T cells in Susac syndrome. TCR beta from blood CD8+ and CD4+ T cells was sequenced. Isolation of CD8+ and CD4+ T cells was performed negatively, whereas enrichment of TEMRA cells was done by FACS. This CDR3 spans 11 amino acids. V was clipped by 1 base and J by 14 bases, with 11 bases between them. Germline V gives CDR1 LGHDT, CDR2 YNNKEL (reference sequence). The authors reverse transcribed roughly 0.5 to 1 ug RNA with random hexamers. MiXCR was run by TCRdb on the immunoSEQ multiplex PCR reads, yielding one entry per CDR3 protein. Among roughly 120,000 distinct CDR3 sequences listed, around 92% were seen once.

Specimen: CD4+ T cells from PBMCs. The receptor's source is a human donor with multiple sclerosis. The rearrangement uses TRBV3-1 and TRBJ1-1; no definite D call. CDR3 amino acids: CASSQGGITFF. The CDR3 nucleotides are TGTGCCAGCAGCCAAGGAGGAATTACATTCTTT. Filled out from reference TRBV3-1 and TRBJ1-1, the complete variable domain reads DTAVSQTPKYLVTQMGNDKSIKCEQNLGHDTMYWYKQDSKKFLKIMFSYNNKELIINETVPNRFSPKSPDKAHLNLHINSLELGDSAVYFCASSQGGITFFGQGTRLTVV.